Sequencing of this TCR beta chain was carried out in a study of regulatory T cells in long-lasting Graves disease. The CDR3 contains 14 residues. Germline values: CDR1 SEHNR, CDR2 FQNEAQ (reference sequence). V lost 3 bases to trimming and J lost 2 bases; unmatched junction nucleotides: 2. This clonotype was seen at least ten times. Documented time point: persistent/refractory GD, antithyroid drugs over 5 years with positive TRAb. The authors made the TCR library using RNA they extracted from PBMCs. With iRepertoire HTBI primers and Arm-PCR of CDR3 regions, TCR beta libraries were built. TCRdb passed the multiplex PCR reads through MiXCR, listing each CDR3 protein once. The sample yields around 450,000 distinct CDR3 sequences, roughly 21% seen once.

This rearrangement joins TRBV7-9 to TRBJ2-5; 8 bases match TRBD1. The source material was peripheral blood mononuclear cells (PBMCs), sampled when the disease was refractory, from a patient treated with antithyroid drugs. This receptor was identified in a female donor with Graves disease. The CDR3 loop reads CASSLGTGQETQYF. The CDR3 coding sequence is TGTGCCAGCAGCTTGGGGACAGGTCAAGAGACCCAGTACTTC.